The rows below give T cell receptor beta chains drawn from one sample of a study of blood T cell repertoires in COVID-19. Clones were sequenced by immunoSEQ multiplex PCR, and TCRdb holds only the in-frame ones, with some missing. The sample lists over 150,000 clones; around 85% were seen once. The sample was PBMCs or T cells enriched from blood (not recorded which). These receptors were obtained from a middle-aged man who had recovered from COVID-19. Each CDR3 is given with its conserved first and last residue. The D gene is left open where the match is weak.

TRBD1	15	TRBV18	TRBJ2-4	CASSPNPDRGNIQYF
TRBD1	13	TRBV5-5	TRBJ2-7	CASTRQGAYEQYF
.	11	TRBV11-2	TRBJ2-3	CASGSGDTQYF
.	13	TRBV30	TRBJ1-3	CASRFSSGNTIYF
.	16	TRBV21-1	TRBJ2-3	CASSKAQAGGTDTQYF
.	15	TRBV19	TRBJ1-5	CASSISGGGNQPQHF
.	12	TRBV28	TRBJ1-1	CASRPAGTEAFF
.	14	TRBV7-9	TRBJ1-1	CASSKTGGRTEAFF
TRBD1	14	TRBV6-5	TRBJ2-4	CASSLTGELNIQYF
TRBD1	16	TRBV15	TRBJ1-4	CATSRVRGRTNEKLFF
TRBD2	15	TRBV5-1	TRBJ2-5	CASSFGGGPQETQYF
.	15	TRBV9	TRBJ2-1	CASSLTPDTYNEQFF
.	13	TRBV12-5	TRBJ1-2	CASGLTDLYGYTF
TRBD2	15	TRBV5-5	TRBJ2-5	CASSRRGGEGETQYF
.	13	TRBV19	TRBJ1-2	CASSMATTGGYTF
.	16	TRBV19	TRBJ1-5	CASSITAGSSNQPQHF
.	13	TRBV9	TRBJ1-2	CASRNRDSYGYTF
TRBD1	14	TRBV5-4	TRBJ2-7	CASSSGTGVYEQYF
.	11	TRBV29-1	TRBJ1-4	CSALRVEKLFF
.	14	TRBV25-1	TRBJ2-5	CASSIHRDQETQYF
TRBD1	14	TRBV25-1	TRBJ1-1	CASSEIGGQGKAFF
.	17	TRBV7-8	TRBJ2-2	CASSSNQGRANTGELFF
.	16	TRBV7-9	TRBJ1-1	CASSWGVLKALTGAFF
.	13	TRBV28	TRBJ2-7	CASSLGQTYEQYF
TRBD2	15	TRBV7-2	TRBJ2-1	CASSLTSGGYNEQFF
.	14	TRBV14	TRBJ2-7	CASSPRTVGYEQYF
.	12	TRBV13	TRBJ2-1	CASSFRRGEQFF
TRBD1	15	TRBV7-9	TRBJ1-3	CASSLAGTVGNTIYF
.	15	TRBV6-5	TRBJ2-7	CASSYSNRQSYEQYF